The rows below give T cell receptor beta chains drawn from one sample of a study of shared clonotypes between healthy human individuals. The table came from immunoSEQ multiplex PCR; TCRdb's copy has only in-frame clones and leaves some out. The data contain about 1.1 million clones, about 72% of them seen just once; the ten biggest clones take up 0.85% to 1%. Sequences were obtained from memory CD4+ T cells from PBMCs. These receptors were collected from a man aged 18 to 29 in good health. Some clones in this sample may be carry-over from other donors' samples. CDR3s include the opening cysteine and the closing phenylalanine or tryptophan. Fields, in order: D gene, J gene, clone size, CDR3 length, V gene, CDR3 DNA, CDR3 protein. D genes are given only for firm matches. Expanded clones are given a class, and other clones once, few, many or no size at all.

NA,TRBJ2-1,once,14,TRBV27,TGTGCCAGCAGTTTAGAGTTGCCCGACAATGAGCAGTTCTTC,CASSLELPDNEQFF
NA,TRBJ2-7,once,10,TRBV20-1,TGCAGCGGGGGATCCTACGAGCAGTACTTC,CSGGSYEQYF
TRBD1,TRBJ2-1,NA,14,TRBV5-1,TGCGCCAGCAGTTCGGGGACAGCTAACAATGAGCAGTTCTTC,CASSSGTANNEQFF
NA,TRBJ1-4,NA,14,TRBV6-5,TGTGCCAGCACCAAGGACAGTGGGTCTGAAAAACTGTTTTTT,CASTKDSGSEKLFF
NA,TRBJ1-5,NA,16,TRBV4-1,TGCGCCAGCAGCCAAGACGGTAGGACAGAGTATCAGCCCCAGCATTTT,CASSQDGRTEYQPQHF
TRBD1,TRBJ1-1,NA,17,TRBV7-9,TGTGCCAGCAGCTTAGGGGGACAGGGCGCTTCGAACACTGAAGCTTTCTTT,CASSLGGQGASNTEAFF
NA,TRBJ2-5,NA,12,TRBV25-1,TGTGCCAGCGGGCGAGGCGGAGAGACCCAGTACTTC,CASGRGGETQYF
NA,TRBJ1-1,NA,13,TRBV7-3,TGTGCCAGCAGTCCTGGGACAAACACTGAAGCTTTCTTT,CASSPGTNTEAFF
TRBD1,TRBJ2-7,NA,17,TRBV28,TGTGCCAGCAGTGACATGAAACCTGGACAGGCGTTGGACGAGCAGTACTTC,CASSDMKPGQALDEQYF
TRBD2,TRBJ2-1,NA,13,TRBV7-9,TGTGCCTCCCGGCGGGGGGCCGCGAATGAGCAGTTCTTC,CASRRGAANEQFF
NA,TRBJ2-1,NA,14,TRBV6-5,TGTGCCAGCCCCGGAGAGGGATCGTACAATGAGCAGTTCTTC,CASPGEGSYNEQFF
NA,TRBJ2-7,NA,15,TRBV7-5,TGTGTCAGAAGCCCTAGACAGGGGCCCACCTACGAGCAGTACTTC,CVRSPRQGPTYEQYF
NA,TRBJ2-4,once,18,TRBV10-2,TGCGCCAGCAGTGAGATATTAGGACCCGTGGGGCTAAGGAACATTCAGTACTTC,CASSEILGPVGLRNIQYF
NA,TRBJ1-2,NA,14,TRBV11-2,TGTGCCAGCAGCTTAGGTCCGGGCAACTATGGCTACACCTTC,CASSLGPGNYGYTF
NA,TRBJ1-4,NA,17,TRBV7-2,TGTGCCAGCAGCTTCGCTCCGGGAGCCCCGACAGATGAAAAACTGTTTTTT,CASSFAPGAPTDEKLFF
TRBD1,TRBJ1-4,NA,17,TRBV10-3,TGTGCCATCAGTGAGTTAGCACAGGGGGCAACTAATGAAAAACTGTTTTTT,CAISELAQGATNEKLFF
NA,TRBJ1-1,NA,17,TRBV19,TGTGCCAGTAGTCTATGGTTTGGGCAGCGAGGGGGAACTGAAGCTTTCTTT,CASSLWFGQRGGTEAFF
NA,TRBJ1-1,NA,11,TRBV2,TGTGCCAGCAGCTCTAAGATTGAAGCTTTCTTT,CASSSKIEAFF
NA,TRBJ2-7,NA,14,TRBV6-5,TGTGCCAGCAGTTTCAGGCACGACTCCTACGAGCAGTACTTC,CASSFRHDSYEQYF
TRBD1,TRBJ2-2,NA,15,TRBV19,TGTGCCAGTAGGACAGGGGGCGCGAACACCGGGGAGCTGTTTTTT,CASRTGGANTGELFF
TRBD1,TRBJ2-1,NA,15,TRBV28,TGTGCCAGCAGCCCCGGGACAGGGAACGACAATGAGCAGTTCTTC,CASSPGTGNDNEQFF
TRBD2,TRBJ2-3,once,15,TRBV28,TGTGCCAGCAGTTTAATCCTAGCGGGGGCAGATACGCAGTATTTT,CASSLILAGADTQYF
NA,TRBJ1-1,NA,13,TRBV6-1,TGTGCCAGCAGTGAAAAGCCCGCTCTCAGAGCTTTCTTT,CASSEKPALRAFF
NA,TRBJ2-7,few,12,TRBV28,TGTGCCAGCAGCGGGGCTAGCTACGAGCAGTACTTC,CASSGASYEQYF
TRBD1,TRBJ2-7,NA,13,TRBV5-1,TGCGCCAGCAGCTTTACAGGGGACTACGAGCAGTACTTC,CASSFTGDYEQYF
NA,TRBJ2-4,NA,16,TRBV7-9,TGTGCCAGCAGCTTAGCCGGGACACTAGCCAAAAACATTCAGTACTTC,CASSLAGTLAKNIQYF
TRBD1,TRBJ2-3,NA,15,TRBV29-1,TGCAGCGTTACCCCGGGGACAGGGAACACAGATACGCAGTATTTT,CSVTPGTGNTDTQYF
NA,TRBJ2-3,NA,14,TRBV7-3,TGTGCCAGCAGCCCCGGGACTCGAGGAGATACGCAGTATTTT,CASSPGTRGDTQYF
TRBD1,TRBJ1-2,many,15,TRBV6-1,TGTGCCAGCAGTGAATTGGACAGGGAGGACTATGGCTACACCTTC,CASSELDREDYGYTF
TRBD2,TRBJ2-7,NA,15,TRBV11-2,TGTGCCAGCAGCTTGGAACTAGCGCTCTACTACGAGCAGTACTTC,CASSLELALYYEQYF
NA,TRBJ1-2,NA,16,TRBV27,TGTGCCAGCAGACAAAACCCCGGGGGCGGAGGCTATGGCTACACCTTC,CASRQNPGGGGYGYTF
NA,TRBJ2-4,NA,15,TRBV28,TGTGCCAGCAAATACGCGGCGGGACGCGGAAACATTCAGTACTTC,CASKYAAGRGNIQYF
TRBD1,TRBJ2-7,NA,15,TRBV6-5,TGTGCCAGCAGTTATGCGGGACAGGGGGCCGACGAGCAGTACTTC,CASSYAGQGADEQYF
NA,TRBJ1-5,NA,12,TRBV5-8,TGTGCCAGCAGCTTGTCGTATCAGCCCCAGCATTTT,CASSLSYQPQHF
TRBD2,TRBJ2-2,NA,16,TRBV4-2,TGTGCCAGCAGCCAAGGGGGGCTAGCGGGAACCGGGGAGCTGTTTTTT,CASSQGGLAGTGELFF
NA,TRBJ2-5,few,16,TRBV5-8,TGTGCCAGCAGCTTGGGTAGGACCCGGGGGGCGGAGACCCAGTACTTC,CASSLGRTRGAETQYF
TRBD2,TRBJ2-7,many,15,TRBV18,TGTGCCAGCTCACAACTAGCGGGAGGCTCCTACGAGCAGTACTTC,CASSQLAGGSYEQYF
NA,TRBJ2-1,NA,14,TRBV5-1,TGCGCCAGCAGCTCAGGGGTAGGTTTGAATGAGCAGTTCTTC,CASSSGVGLNEQFF
TRBD2,TRBJ2-7,NA,18,TRBV5-1,TGCGCCAGCAGTCGCACCGGGACTAGCGGGAGGAGCTCCTACGAGCAGTACTTC,CASSRTGTSGRSSYEQYF
TRBD1,TRBJ1-1,once,11,TRBV30,TGTGCCGGGGACAGGAGCACTGAAGCTTTCTTT,CAGDRSTEAFF
NA,TRBJ1-3,NA,15,TRBV10-3,TGTGCCATCAGTGACTTGGGGTTCTCTGGAAACACCATATATTTT,CAISDLGFSGNTIYF
NA,TRBJ1-3,NA,14,TRBV11-2,TGTGCCACCCATCGTGGGCAGACTGGAAACACCATATATTTT,CATHRGQTGNTIYF
NA,TRBJ1-5,NA,13,TRBV7-2,TGTGCCAGCACCGGGTCCCCGGGTCAGCCCCAGCATTTT,CASTGSPGQPQHF
NA,TRBJ1-2,NA,11,TRBV18,TGTGCCAGCTCACCGGGGGATGGCTACACCTTC,CASSPGDGYTF
TRBD2,TRBJ2-7,NA,15,TRBV14,TGTGCCAGCGGAAAACTAGCGGGAGTTCTCGACGAGCAGTACTTC,CASGKLAGVLDEQYF
NA,TRBJ2-1,NA,13,TRBV7-3,TGTGCCAGCAGCTTACTAGCCCCCAATGAGCAGTTCTTC,CASSLLAPNEQFF
NA,TRBJ2-7,once,15,TRBV5-1,TGCGCCAGCAGCCTAACAGGAAGGGGCTCCTACGAGCAGTACTTC,CASSLTGRGSYEQYF